These 15 T cell receptor beta chains share one sample of origin, sequenced in a study of chemoradiotherapy in HPV16-positive cancers (dated by TCRdb to 2022 to 2024). Preparation of the library involved the immunoSEQ multiplex PCR assay. The clones in this table, taken by TCRdb from immuneACCESS, are in-frame only. Not every clone is retained; where verified, under half of the shortfall comes from an unresolved V gene, and the cause of the rest is unknown. For this sample there are about 53,000 clones; roughly nine tenths appear just once. The ten largest clonotypes hold less than 3.5% of the sample. Sample: blood, taken from a patient who underwent chemoradiotherapy. These TCRs come from a human donor with HPV-associated anogenital cancer.

This chain connects TRBV5-1 to TRBJ2-7, with D uncertain. Germline V CDR1 and CDR2: SGHRS, YFSETQ. The CDR3 covers 15 residues. V lost 7 bases to trimming and J lost 2 bases, with 19 bases between them. The CDR3 coding sequence is TGCGCCAGCTCCCCGATGGAGTCCCGGGCCTACGAGCAGTACTTC. This sequence encodes CASSPMESRAYEQYF.

The chain is built from TRBV5-4 and TRBJ1-1; possibly TRBD1 for D (6 bases). CDR1 is SGHNT, CDR2 YYREEE, per germline (reference sequence). The ends were cut back, 0 bases at V and 1 base at J, with 10 bases in the middle. The CDR3 has 15 residues. CDR3 sequence: CASSLVGRGNTEAFF. In nucleotides, the CDR3 is TGTGCCAGCAGCTTGGTGGGCAGGGGGAACACTGAAGCTTTCTTT.

By share, this clone ranks as medium-sized. J is TRBJ1-5 and V is TRBV19, with D possibly TRBD1 on 5 matching bases. Per germline, CDR1 LNHDA and CDR2 SQIVND (reference sequence). The CDR3 consists of 15 residues. V lost 3 bases, J lost 4 bases, and 13 bases lay in between. The CDR3 sequence is CASSIFSGNNQPQHF. CDR3 DNA sequence: TGTGCCAGTAGTATTTTTTCAGGGAATAATCAGCCCCAGCATTTT. The whole variable domain, remainder taken from reference TRBV19 and TRBJ1-5, is DGGITQSPKYLFRKEGQNVTLSCEQNLNHDAMYWYRQDPGQGLRLIYYSQIVNDFQKGDIAEGYSVSREKKESFPLTVTSAQKNPTAFYLCASSIFSGNNQPQHFGDGTRLSIL.

CDR3 sequence reads: CAWSSTSGRGEQYF. The DNA of the CDR3 is TGTGCCTGGAGTTCGACTAGCGGGAGGGGAGAGCAGTACTTC. The J gene is TRBJ2-7, the V gene TRBV30, with TRBD2 matching 14 bases. V dropped 2 bases and J dropped 7; count of bases not matched to a gene: 4. Germline CDR1 GTSNPN, CDR2 SVGIG (reference sequence). There are 14 residues in the CDR3.

CDR3 sequence: CASSQEMGQGAGNTIYF. DNA for the CDR3: TGTGCCAGCAGCCAAGAAATGGGGCAGGGGGCTGGAAACACCATATATTTT. The chain has TRBV4-2 and TRBJ1-3; TRBD1 aligns across 7 bases. V lost 0 bases and J lost 2; bases outside the gene matches: 7. This CDR3 region has 17 residues. Per the germline V gene, CDR1 is LGHNA and CDR2 is YNFKEQ.

The CDR3 nucleotides are TGTGCCAGTAGTATAGGCGAGACAGGGGTAAGCTCACCCCTCCACTTT. This encodes CASSIGETGVSSPLHF. The V call is TRBV19, the J call TRBJ1-6; 8 bases are shared with TRBD1. V lost 1 base to trimming and J lost 10 bases; unmatched junction nucleotides: 9. CDR1 and CDR2 from the germline V gene are LNHDA and SQIVND (reference sequence). The CDR3 length is 16 residues.

The chain couples TRBV7-2 to TRBJ2-3, with 10 bases identical to TRBD2. The CDR3 contains 16 residues. J gave up 11 bases and V 3 bases, and 14 bases lay outside the gene matches. Per the germline V gene, CDR1 is SGHTA and CDR2 is FQGNSA. CDR3 nucleotide sequence: TGTGCCAGCAGCTTCCGAGGAGCGGGGGGGTTCAAGGGGCAGTATTTT. Translated: CASSFRGAGGFKGQYF.

V gene TRBV6-4 combines with J gene TRBJ1-2; no reliable D call. Germline V gene sequence: CDR1 MRHNA, CDR2 SNTAGT. V lost 7 bases, J lost 8 bases, and 11 bases lay in between. The CDR3 is made up of 11 amino acids. This CDR3 is CASIRVSGYTF. CDR3 coding DNA: TGTGCCAGCATAAGGGTAAGCGGCTACACCTTC.

The chain joins TRBV7-7 to TRBJ2-5, with D possibly being TRBD1 or TRBD2 (6 bases each). The length of the CDR3 is 13 residues. Germline CDR1 is SSHAT and CDR2 is FNYEAQ (reference sequence). V was pared by 10 bases and J by 5 bases, with 17 bases between. This chain's CDR3 is CATTTGAVETQYF. The CDR3 DNA reads TGTGCCACCACGACGGGGGCGGTCGAGACCCAGTACTTC.

The chain carries TRBV29-1 and TRBJ2-2; no definite D call. CDR3 length: 13 residues. V lost 4 bases, J lost 1 base, and 7 bases lay in between. CDR1 is SQVTM, CDR2 ANQGSEA, per germline. This chain's CDR3 is CSVAPGNTGELFF. CDR3 DNA: TGCAGCGTTGCACCGGGGAACACCGGGGAGCTGTTTTTT.

The chain uses TRBV7-2 and TRBJ2-2; D gene uncertain. Germline values: CDR1 SGHTA, CDR2 FQGNSA. Trimming removed 3 bases at V and 5 bases at J, with 10 bases between. This CDR3 has 14 residues. The CDR3 spells CASSFRPVTGELFF. The DNA for the CDR3 is TGTGCCAGCAGCTTTCGACCCGTTACCGGGGAGCTGTTTTTT.

V is TRBV5-1 and J is TRBJ2-1, with 10 bases identical to TRBD1. Germline CDR1 reads SGHRS; CDR2 reads YFSETQ. With V trimmed by 4 bases and J by 3 bases, 4 bases remained unmatched. The CDR3 has 15 amino acids. The CDR3 sequence is CASSVRDRGYNEQFF. The CDR3 DNA follows: TGCGCCAGCAGCGTCCGGGACAGGGGCTACAATGAGCAGTTCTTC.

J is TRBJ2-3 and V is TRBV9, with a tentative D call TRBD2 (5 bases). Trimming shortened V by 7 bases and J by 2 bases, and 17 bases separated the two germline ends. The germline V gene has CDR1 SGDLS and CDR2 YYNGEE. This CDR3 region has 15 residues. CDR3 amino acids: CASGKAGGPTDTQYF. In nucleotides, the CDR3 is TGTGCCAGCGGTAAAGCAGGAGGTCCCACAGATACGCAGTATTTT.

This chain connects TRBV30 to TRBJ2-2, with 7 positions matching TRBD2. CDR3 length equals 14 residues. The junction had 4 bases not matched to a gene; V was cut back by 1 base and J by 5 bases. Germline V CDR1 and CDR2: GTSNPN, SVGIG (reference sequence). The CDR3 loop reads CAWSGLAATGELFF. DNA of the CDR3: TGTGCCTGGAGTGGTCTAGCGGCTACCGGGGAGCTGTTTTTT.

There are a few counts of this clone. V is TRBV6-1 and J is TRBJ2-5; D may be TRBD1 or TRBD2 (5 bases each). V dropped 2 bases and J dropped 5 bases, with 12 bases sitting between them. This CDR3 comprises 14 residues. Germline V gives CDR1 MNHNS, CDR2 SASEGT. CDR3 coding DNA: TGTGCCAGCAGTGAATTTCGGGGACGGGAGACCCAGTACTTC. Translated: CASSEFRGRETQYF.